These 9 T cell receptor beta chains were sequenced from one sample in a study of blood T cell repertoires in COVID-19. Sequenced by immunoSEQ multiplex PCR; TCRdb stores in-frame clones only, minus some. The sample consists of 200,000 to 250,000 clones, about 87% of them appearing once. Sequenced material: peripheral blood. These receptor sequences come from a man aged 55 to 69 with acute or convalescent COVID-19.

The chain is built from TRBV19 and TRBJ1-2; the D gene is possibly TRBD1 (6 bases). The CDR3 runs to 17 residues. Germline V CDR1 and CDR2: LNHDA, SQIVND (reference sequence). V lost 5 bases to trimming and J lost 1 base, with 20 bases between them. The CDR3, as DNA: TGTGCCAGTAGTGCCAGGGGAATTGGGAGCGGTAACTATGGCTACACCTTC. Its protein product is CASSARGIGSGNYGYTF.

This chain uses TRBV19 with TRBJ2-6, with 8 bases matching TRBD1. Germline CDR1 and CDR2: LNHDA and SQIVND (reference sequence). The V and J ends lost 5 bases and 1 base, in that order; junction bases with no gene match: 7. This CDR3 contains 17 residues. The CDR3 bases are TGTGCCAGTAGTTCCAGGGGGCTTCCGTCTGGGGCCAACGTCCTGACTTTC. This codes for CASSSRGLPSGANVLTF.

The chain employs TRBV5-4 and TRBJ1-1, with 8 bases aligning to TRBD1. Germline V gene data show CDR1 as SGHNT and CDR2 as YYREEE (reference sequence). With 3 bases clipped from V and 4 bases from J, the junction kept 11 bases outside the gene matches. The CDR3 loop spans 16 amino acids. CDR3: CASSYGQGLGGTEAFF. Written as DNA, the CDR3 is TGTGCCAGCAGCTATGGACAGGGTTTGGGGGGCACTGAAGCTTTCTTT.

This chain links TRBV2 with TRBJ1-4, with a tentative D call TRBD1 (5 bases). CDR3 size: 17 residues. CDR1 is SNHLY and CDR2 is FYNNEI in the germline V gene. V lost 7 bases and J 2 bases, leaving 20 bases between the germline ends. The CDR3 bases are TGTGCCAGCAAATTGGGGGGGATTAGGTTCACTAATGAAAAACTGTTTTTT. Translated, it gives CASKLGGIRFTNEKLFF. Full variable domain (outside the CDR3, taken from reference TRBV2 and TRBJ1-4): EPEVTQTPSHQVTQMGQEVILRCVPISNHLYFYWYRQILGQKVEFLVSFYNNEISEKSEIFDDQFSVERPDGSNFTLKIRSTKLEDSAMYFCASKLGGIRFTNEKLFFGSGTQLSVL.

The V gene is TRBV6-5, the J gene TRBJ1-5; no firm D call. Germline-derived CDR1 and CDR2 are MNHEY and SVGAGI. The CDR3 sequence is 14 residues long. V lost 5 bases and J 0 bases, leaving 8 bases between the germline ends. CDR3 loop: CASSREVSNQPQHF. CDR3 sequence (DNA): TGTGCCAGCAGTCGGGAGGTTAGCAATCAGCCCCAGCATTTT.

The chain employs TRBV6-5 and TRBJ2-7; TRBD1 agrees at 8 bases. Trimming cost V 4 bases and J 1 base; bases outside gene matches: 3. Germline loops: CDR1 MNHEY, CDR2 SVGAGI. The CDR3 loop spans 14 amino acids. CDR3 DNA sequence: TGTGCCAGCAGTTTCAGGACAGGGTCCTACGAGCAGTACTTC. Translating it yields CASSFRTGSYEQYF.

The chain employs TRBV5-1 and TRBJ1-1; 7 positions agree with TRBD1. CDR1 is SGHRS and CDR2 is YFSETQ in the germline V gene. V was pared by 5 bases and J by 0 bases, with 7 bases of the junction left unmatched. The CDR3 extends over 15 amino acids. DNA of the CDR3: TGCGCCAGCAGGCTGGACAGGCCTATGAACACTGAAGCTTTCTTT. This gives the protein CASRLDRPMNTEAFF.

The chain recombines TRBV9 with TRBJ2-5; 9 bases fit TRBD1. This CDR3 comprises 15 residues. J gave up 2 bases and V 3 bases, and 5 bases lay outside the gene matches. Germline loops: CDR1 SGDLS, CDR2 YYNGEE. The CDR3: CASSGQTGGQETQYF. The CDR3, as DNA: TGTGCCAGCAGCGGACAGACAGGGGGACAAGAGACCCAGTACTTC.

The J gene is TRBJ1-2, the V gene TRBV27, with D tentatively TRBD1 (5 bases). The CDR3 consists of 14 residues. Trimming pared 3 bases from V and 3 bases from J, leaving 11 bases between. Germline CDR1 is MNHEY and CDR2 is SMNVEV (reference sequence). As DNA, the CDR3 is TGTGCCAGCAGTTTCTCAGGGAATGACTATGGCTACACCTTC. Residues: CASSFSGNDYGYTF.